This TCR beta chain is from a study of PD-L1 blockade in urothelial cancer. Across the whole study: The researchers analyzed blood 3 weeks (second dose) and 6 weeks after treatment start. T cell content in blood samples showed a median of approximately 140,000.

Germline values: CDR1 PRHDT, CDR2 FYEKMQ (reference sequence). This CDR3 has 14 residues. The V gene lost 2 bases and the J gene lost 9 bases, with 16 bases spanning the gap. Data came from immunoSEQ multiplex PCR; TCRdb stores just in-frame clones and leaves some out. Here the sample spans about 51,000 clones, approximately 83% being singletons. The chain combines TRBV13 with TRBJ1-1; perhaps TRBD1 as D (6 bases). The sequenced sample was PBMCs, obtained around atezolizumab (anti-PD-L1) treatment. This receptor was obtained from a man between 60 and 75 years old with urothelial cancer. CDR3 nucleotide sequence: TGTGCCAGCAGCTTAAGTTCTCTGGGGGCTCAAGCTTTCTTT. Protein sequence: CASSLSSLGAQAFF.